This T cell receptor (beta chain) was recorded in a study of T-cell reconstitution after alpha-beta-depleted transplantation in children (dated by TCRdb to 2015 to 2016). Concerning the study at large: The study quantitatively tracked T-cell immune reconstitution after TCRalphabeta/CD19-depleted allogeneic hematopoietic cell transplantation in children using TCR repertoire profiling. Summary of the overall study and its limitations: The frequencies of hyperexpanded clones fell over the following months, and after one year, T-cell counts and TCRbeta diversity were mostly attributed to newly produced T cells. In some patients, high TCRbeta diversity at day 60 was attributed to recipient T cells and intrathymic progenitors that had survived conditioning. Apparently early alphabetaT-cell count recovery about two months after transplant reportedly relied on only several hundred rapidly expanded clones derived from non-depleted graft cells.

The library was generated by PCR. The listed sequencing device is Illumina HiSeq 2500. TCR library preparation used molecular barcoding, with unique molecular identifiers applied to normalize quantification of the TCRbeta repertoire. TCRdb reran the public reads through fastp at Q25 and MiXCR, keeping productive beta chains. Under each unique CDR3 protein, matching rows form one entry showing the most common genes and DNA. The sample has 500,000 to 650,000 distinct CDR3 sequences on record, 10% to 15% of them singletons. The top ten clones comprise about 2% of the sample. The sample holds a few counts of this clonotype. Its antigen has not been determined. Per-nucleotide qualities are absent, and no much larger clonotype sits a single base away. The treatment or condition label for this specimen denotes: allogeneic hematopoietic cell transplantation with graft depleted of TCRalphabeta T cells and CD19 B cells. The transplant recipients were children given TCRalphabeta/CD19-depleted allogeneic hematopoietic cell grafts.

V has 3 bases trimmed and J has 3 bases trimmed; junction bases matching no gene number 4. CDR3 length: 14 amino acids, cysteine to phenylalanine. Kept here is only the CDR3 DNA, which spans 42 bases and is read in frame from base 1. The source of this sequence is a male patient younger than 18 who had a stem cell transplant for acute myeloid leukemia, so the T cells may come from the graft donor. Sample: PBMCs, mostly from graft donor cells, taken 360 days after TCRalphabeta/CD19-depleted stem cell transplant. The chain is assembled from TRBV12-3 or TRBV12-4 and TRBJ2-7, with 8 bases in between that match TRBD2. The CDR3: CASSFAGLGYEQYF. The bases read TGTGCCAGCAGTTTTGCGGGACTAGGCTACGAGCAGTACTTC.